This is a list of T cell receptor beta chains from one sample in a study of blood T cell repertoires in COVID-19. Clones were read by immunoSEQ multiplex PCR, and TCRdb kept only the in-frame ones, dropping some. The sample holds about 120,000 clones, roughly 70% seen once. Input material: peripheral blood. The receptors here all came from a human donor with acute or convalescent COVID-19. The donor label of this sample is uncertain. Both conserved end residues are part of each CDR3. The D gene is left open where the match is weak. Clone sizes are given selectively: once, few, many, or a class where the clone is expanded.

j_gene: TRBJ1-2
abundance: few
d_gene: -
v_gene: TRBV27
len: 13
CDR3aa: CASSVQALGSYTF
CDR3nt: TGTGCCAGCAGTGTGCAGGCACTCGGAAGCTACACCTTC

j_gene: TRBJ1-1
abundance: few
d_gene: -
v_gene: TRBV2
len: 15
CDR3aa: CASSSRRDLGTEAFF
CDR3nt: TGTGCCAGCAGCTCGCGACGGGATTTAGGCACTGAAGCTTTCTTT

j_gene: TRBJ1-5
abundance: -
d_gene: -
v_gene: TRBV28
len: 15
CDR3aa: CASSWRGGSNQPQHF
CDR3nt: TGTGCCAGCAGTTGGCGGGGCGGGAGCAATCAGCCCCAGCATTTT

j_gene: TRBJ2-3
abundance: -
d_gene: TRBD2
v_gene: TRBV18
len: 18
CDR3aa: CASSSGSGGLSSTDTQYF
CDR3nt: TGTGCCAGCTCATCGGGTAGCGGGGGCCTGTCTAGCACAGATACGCAGTATTTT

j_gene: TRBJ2-3
abundance: -
d_gene: -
v_gene: TRBV7-2
len: 15
CDR3aa: CASRDRLTATDTQYF
CDR3nt: TGTGCCAGCAGAGACAGGCTCACCGCCACAGATACGCAGTATTTT

j_gene: TRBJ1-1
abundance: -
d_gene: -
v_gene: TRBV6-1
len: 14
CDR3aa: CASSDWHLNTEAFF
CDR3nt: TGTGCCAGCAGTGATTGGCACCTGAACACTGAAGCTTTCTTT

j_gene: TRBJ2-2
abundance: once
d_gene: -
v_gene: TRBV6-1
len: 15
CDR3aa: CASGVSQGNAGELFF
CDR3nt: TGTGCCAGCGGGGTCAGCCAGGGGAACGCCGGGGAGCTGTTTTTT

j_gene: TRBJ1-6
abundance: -
d_gene: -
v_gene: TRBV6-5
len: 14
CDR3aa: CASGPVGQNSPLHF
CDR3nt: TGTGCCAGTGGGCCTGTGGGGCAGAATTCACCCCTCCACTTT

j_gene: TRBJ1-2
abundance: -
d_gene: -
v_gene: TRBV27
len: 13
CDR3aa: CASSSGTYYGYTF
CDR3nt: TGTGCCAGCAGTTCCGGGACTTACTATGGCTACACCTTC

j_gene: TRBJ2-3
abundance: -
d_gene: -
v_gene: TRBV5-4
len: 14
CDR3aa: CASSLQLARDTQYF
CDR3nt: TGTGCCAGCAGCTTGCAACTAGCTAGAGATACGCAGTATTTT

j_gene: TRBJ1-1
abundance: -
d_gene: -
v_gene: TRBV3-1/TRBV3-2
len: 14
CDR3aa: CASSHGGISTEAFF
CDR3nt: TGTGCCAGCAGCCACGGGGGTATAAGCACTGAAGCTTTCTTT

j_gene: TRBJ2-1
abundance: -
d_gene: -
v_gene: TRBV9
len: 16
CDR3aa: CASSGRRLSSYNEQFF
CDR3nt: TGTGCCAGCAGCGGGAGGAGACTCAGCTCCTACAATGAGCAGTTCTTC

j_gene: TRBJ2-2
abundance: -
d_gene: -
v_gene: TRBV2
len: 17
CDR3aa: CASGSRWVAMNTGELFF
CDR3nt: TGTGCCAGCGGATCCCGTTGGGTAGCGATGAACACCGGGGAGCTGTTTTTT

j_gene: TRBJ2-7
abundance: -
d_gene: TRBD1
v_gene: TRBV6-5
len: 14
CDR3aa: CASRKTGGSYEQYF
CDR3nt: TGTGCCAGCAGGAAGACAGGGGGCTCCTACGAGCAGTACTTC

j_gene: TRBJ1-5
abundance: -
d_gene: TRBD1
v_gene: TRBV19
len: 15
CDR3aa: CASSIEGQGYQPQHF
CDR3nt: TGTGCCAGTAGTATAGAAGGACAGGGGTATCAGCCCCAGCATTTT

j_gene: TRBJ2-2
abundance: -
d_gene: -
v_gene: TRBV24-1
len: 14
CDR3aa: CATSDPRGSGELFF
CDR3nt: TGTGCCACCAGTGATCCTCGAGGGTCCGGGGAGCTGTTTTTT

j_gene: TRBJ1-1
abundance: -
d_gene: TRBD1
v_gene: TRBV23-1
len: 15
CDR3aa: CASANRGDSREVAFF
CDR3nt: TGCGCCAGCGCGAACAGGGGTGATTCAAGGGAAGTAGCTTTCTTT

j_gene: TRBJ1-6
abundance: many
d_gene: -
v_gene: TRBV2
len: 15
CDR3aa: CASSDRGWIESPLHF
CDR3nt: TGTGCCAGCAGTGATCGAGGGTGGATAGAATCACCCCTCCACTTT

j_gene: TRBJ2-7
abundance: -
d_gene: TRBD2
v_gene: TRBV28
len: 15
CDR3aa: CASSDLAGGSYEQYF
CDR3nt: TGTGCCAGCAGTGATCTAGCGGGGGGCTCCTACGAGCAGTACTTC

j_gene: TRBJ2-7
abundance: -
d_gene: -
v_gene: TRBV5-1
len: 16
CDR3aa: CASSLYGRGVSDEQYF
CDR3nt: TGCGCCAGCAGCTTGTATGGCAGGGGGGTTAGTGACGAGCAGTACTTC

j_gene: TRBJ1-1
abundance: -
d_gene: -
v_gene: TRBV3-1/TRBV3-2
len: 14
CDR3aa: CASSQPGQNTEAFF
CDR3nt: TGTGCCAGCAGCCAACCCGGACAGAACACTGAAGCTTTCTTT

j_gene: TRBJ1-2
abundance: -
d_gene: -
v_gene: TRBV2
len: 14
CDR3aa: CASSSYGADYGYTF
CDR3nt: TGTGCCAGCAGTTCCTATGGGGCGGACTATGGCTACACCTTC

j_gene: TRBJ1-1
abundance: -
d_gene: -
v_gene: TRBV20-1
len: 12
CDR3aa: CSASPAGTEAFF
CDR3nt: TGCAGTGCTAGTCCTGCGGGCACTGAAGCTTTCTTT

j_gene: TRBJ1-1
abundance: -
d_gene: TRBD1
v_gene: TRBV4-1
len: 18
CDR3aa: CASSRFRGLQERNTEAFF
CDR3nt: TGCGCCAGCAGCCGATTCAGGGGGCTTCAGGAAAGGAACACTGAAGCTTTCTTT

j_gene: TRBJ2-3
abundance: -
d_gene: TRBD2
v_gene: TRBV24-1
len: 17
CDR3aa: CATSDPTSGGFTDTQYF
CDR3nt: TGTGCCACCAGTGATCCGACTAGCGGGGGGTTCACAGATACGCAGTATTTT

j_gene: TRBJ2-1
abundance: -
d_gene: -
v_gene: TRBV28
len: 14
CDR3aa: CASSLAGLHNEQFF
CDR3nt: TGTGCCAGCAGTTTAGCGGGGCTCCACAATGAGCAGTTCTTC

j_gene: TRBJ1-1
abundance: once
d_gene: -
v_gene: TRBV19
len: 14
CDR3aa: CASSIDRMNTEAFF
CDR3nt: TGTGCCAGTAGTATAGACAGAATGAACACTGAAGCTTTCTTT

j_gene: TRBJ2-1
abundance: once
d_gene: -
v_gene: TRBV27
len: 13
CDR3aa: CASSLEGYGEQFF
CDR3nt: TGTGCCAGCAGTTTGGAGGGATACGGTGAGCAGTTCTTC

j_gene: TRBJ2-1
abundance: -
d_gene: TRBD2
v_gene: TRBV3-1/TRBV3-2
len: 15
CDR3aa: CASIRSGGSYNEQFF
CDR3nt: TGTGCCAGCATCAGAAGCGGGGGATCCTACAATGAGCAGTTCTTC

j_gene: TRBJ1-1
abundance: -
d_gene: -
v_gene: TRBV7-8
len: 13
CDR3aa: CASSFEGATEAFF
CDR3nt: TGTGCCAGCAGCTTTGAGGGTGCCACTGAAGCTTTCTTT

j_gene: TRBJ1-3
abundance: -
d_gene: -
v_gene: TRBV10-3
len: 14
CDR3aa: CAISERGSGNTIYF
CDR3nt: TGTGCCATCAGTGAACGGGGCTCTGGAAACACCATATATTTT

j_gene: TRBJ1-5
abundance: -
d_gene: -
v_gene: TRBV5-1
len: 14
CDR3aa: CASSSGPGGQPQHF
CDR3nt: TGCGCCAGCAGCTCAGGCCCCGGGGGGCAGCCCCAGCATTTT

j_gene: TRBJ2-3
abundance: once
d_gene: TRBD2
v_gene: TRBV7-9
len: 16
CDR3aa: CASSLLAGADTHTQYF
CDR3nt: TGTGCCAGCAGCTTACTAGCGGGGGCCGACACGCATACGCAGTATTTT

j_gene: TRBJ1-5
abundance: many
d_gene: TRBD1
v_gene: TRBV5-1
len: 15
CDR3aa: CASSLAGGHNQPQHF
CDR3nt: TGCGCCAGCAGCTTGGCAGGGGGCCACAATCAGCCCCAGCATTTT

j_gene: TRBJ1-3
abundance: -
d_gene: TRBD1
v_gene: TRBV7-2
len: 14
CDR3aa: CASSLRQGQNTIYF
CDR3nt: TGTGCCAGCAGCTTGCGACAGGGTCAGAACACCATATATTTT

j_gene: TRBJ1-2
abundance: few
d_gene: -
v_gene: TRBV11-2
len: 13
CDR3aa: CASSLDRGRGYTF
CDR3nt: TGTGCCAGCAGCTTAGACCGTGGGCGAGGCTACACCTTC

j_gene: TRBJ2-2
abundance: -
d_gene: TRBD1
v_gene: TRBV28
len: 16
CDR3aa: CASSSPRGRDTGELFF
CDR3nt: TGTGCCAGCAGTTCACCCAGGGGGCGCGACACCGGGGAGCTGTTTTTT

j_gene: TRBJ2-7
abundance: -
d_gene: TRBD2
v_gene: TRBV6-5
len: 15
CDR3aa: CASRVGTGLVHEQYF
CDR3nt: TGTGCCAGCCGGGTGGGCACGGGACTAGTTCACGAGCAGTACTTC

j_gene: TRBJ2-3
abundance: many
d_gene: -
v_gene: TRBV28
len: 13
CDR3aa: CASSLSSTDTQYF
CDR3nt: TGTGCCAGCAGTCTGTCTAGCACAGATACGCAGTATTTT

j_gene: TRBJ1-2
abundance: -
d_gene: -
v_gene: TRBV6-1
len: 13
CDR3aa: CASSEALDYGYTF
CDR3nt: TGTGCCAGCAGTGAAGCCCTAGACTATGGCTACACCTTC

j_gene: TRBJ1-2
abundance: few
d_gene: TRBD1
v_gene: TRBV27
len: 13
CDR3aa: CASSPRQGGRYTF
CDR3nt: TGTGCCAGCAGTCCACGACAGGGTGGGCGCTACACCTTC

j_gene: TRBJ1-1
abundance: -
d_gene: -
v_gene: TRBV2
len: 12
CDR3aa: CASYRVNTEAFF
CDR3nt: TGTGCCAGCTACCGGGTGAACACTGAAGCTTTCTTT

j_gene: TRBJ1-1
abundance: -
d_gene: -
v_gene: TRBV30
len: 13
CDR3aa: CAWSGLLNTEAFF
CDR3nt: TGTGCCTGGAGTGGACTGTTGAACACTGAAGCTTTCTTT

j_gene: TRBJ2-2
abundance: -
d_gene: -
v_gene: TRBV7-9
len: 15
CDR3aa: CASSLMQGPTGELFF
CDR3nt: TGTGCCAGCAGCTTAATGCAGGGTCCAACCGGGGAGCTGTTTTTT

j_gene: TRBJ1-6
abundance: few
d_gene: TRBD1
v_gene: TRBV12-5
len: 16
CDR3aa: CASGSQRRGLNSPLHF
CDR3nt: TGTGCTAGTGGTTCACAAAGAAGGGGGCTTAATTCACCCCTCCACTTT

j_gene: TRBJ2-5
abundance: -
d_gene: TRBD2
v_gene: TRBV29-1
len: 17
CDR3aa: CSVDGLAGGGYQETQYF
CDR3nt: TGCAGCGTTGACGGACTAGCGGGCGGGGGGTACCAAGAGACCCAGTACTTC

j_gene: TRBJ1-2
abundance: -
d_gene: -
v_gene: TRBV3-1/TRBV3-2
len: 14
CDR3aa: CASSQDRAGYGYTF
CDR3nt: TGTGCCAGCAGCCAAGATAGGGCGGGCTATGGCTACACCTTC

j_gene: TRBJ1-1
abundance: -
d_gene: TRBD1
v_gene: TRBV18
len: 15
CDR3aa: CASSPRTGSDTEAFF
CDR3nt: TGTGCCAGCTCACCAAGGACAGGGTCGGACACTGAAGCTTTCTTT

j_gene: TRBJ1-3
abundance: -
d_gene: TRBD1
v_gene: TRBV28
len: 16
CDR3aa: CASSLMGQGGRNTIYF
CDR3nt: TGTGCCAGCAGTTTAATGGGACAGGGTGGCCGAAACACCATATATTTT

j_gene: TRBJ1-5
abundance: -
d_gene: -
v_gene: TRBV2
len: 14
CDR3aa: CASSVRQGNQPQHF
CDR3nt: TGTGCCAGCAGTGTTCGGCAGGGCAATCAGCCCCAGCATTTT

j_gene: TRBJ1-1
abundance: -
d_gene: TRBD1
v_gene: TRBV15
len: 18
CDR3aa: CATSRDRGQGAGGTEAFF
CDR3nt: TGTGCCACCAGCAGAGATCGAGGACAGGGGGCCGGGGGCACTGAAGCTTTCTTT